This is a list of T cell receptor beta chains from one sample in a study of T cell responses to AZD1222 COVID-19 vaccine. This table comes from immunoSEQ multiplex PCR, and its TCRdb copy is limited to in-frame clones, with some not included. The table shows 95,000 to 150,000 clones, with roughly 90% occurring only once. Sample: peripheral blood, taken 28 days after the second AZD1222 dose. The receptors were gathered from an adult who received the AZD1222 COVID-19 vaccine. CDR3s leave out the opening cysteine and the closing phenylalanine or tryptophan. The order of the fields is V gene, CDR3 length, J gene, CDR3 protein.

TRBV28	10	TRBJ2-7	ASSLGGYEQY
TRBV10-1	12	TRBJ1-2	ASSQDLANYGYT
TRBV10-1	18	TRBJ2-2	ASSESSGVCPDGLPGELF
TRBV5-1	12	TRBJ2-1	ASSLSDPQGEQF
TRBV6-5	14	TRBJ2-7	ASSSLPQGAGYEQY
TRBV5-1	11	TRBJ2-1	ASSRGLANEQF
TRBV5-6	14	TRBJ1-2	ASSRVGSTGLMIYT
TRBV7-2	14	TRBJ2-1	ASSSRTTGSYNEQF
TRBV5-4	11	TRBJ2-7	ASTKGGFREQY
TRBV9	13	TRBJ1-5	ASSVSTDSNQPQH
TRBV5-6	12	TRBJ2-3	ASSFSGGTDTQY
TRBV29-1	13	TRBJ2-2	SVEVLERGAGELF
TRBV29-1	13	TRBJ2-1	SVEDGTSGSGEQF
TRBV24-1	11	TRBJ1-1	ATAGGGSTEAF
TRBV15	14	TRBJ1-3	ATSRAQGASGNTIY
TRBV2	17	TRBJ1-3	ASSEGPGAGRVRGNTIY
TRBV10-2	12	TRBJ2-3	ASLAGGHQDTQY
TRBV2	13	TRBJ1-5	ASRGTRGIGQPQH
TRBV7-2	12	TRBJ1-5	ASSLGARGQPQH
TRBV2	12	TRBJ2-3	ASSGTVWADTQY
TRBV18	12	TRBJ2-7	ASSSTGGSYEQY
TRBV5-6	13	TRBJ1-5	ASSLGGGLIQPQH
TRBV7-8	10	TRBJ1-1	ASSHLGNQAF
TRBV19	11	TRBJ2-3	ASSWTGGDTQY
TRBV7-2	12	TRBJ1-1	ASSFGRANTEAF
TRBV3-1/TRBV3-2	10	TRBJ2-5	ASSQDHETQY
TRBV28	10	TRBJ2-7	ASSLGAYEQY
TRBV19	13	TRBJ1-2	ASSMVREANYGYT
TRBV3-1/TRBV3-2	12	TRBJ1-1	ASSQDLRGTEAF
TRBV7-9	10	TRBJ1-1	ASSLETGKAF
TRBV5-1	13	TRBJ2-4	ASTSLGGQKNIQY
TRBV5-5	12	TRBJ1-6	ASSSSSYNSPLH
TRBV21-1	10	TRBJ2-3	ASSNTRGTQY
TRBV19	12	TRBJ1-4	ASRPDILREKLF
TRBV3-1/TRBV3-2	11	TRBJ1-6	ASSQDLVAPLH
TRBV6-6	13	TRBJ1-1	ASSTPGQSFNKAF
TRBV2	11	TRBJ1-1	ASGGTTNTEAF
TRBV10-3	12	TRBJ2-4	AISDRITPNIQY
TRBV28	14	TRBJ1-2	ASSFPIQSSIYGYT
TRBV15	12	TRBJ2-5	ATSRDTGQETQY
TRBV10-3	13	TRBJ2-7	AISEPGLATYEQY
TRBV6-2/TRBV6-3	14	TRBJ2-4	ASSYKRGFAKNIQY